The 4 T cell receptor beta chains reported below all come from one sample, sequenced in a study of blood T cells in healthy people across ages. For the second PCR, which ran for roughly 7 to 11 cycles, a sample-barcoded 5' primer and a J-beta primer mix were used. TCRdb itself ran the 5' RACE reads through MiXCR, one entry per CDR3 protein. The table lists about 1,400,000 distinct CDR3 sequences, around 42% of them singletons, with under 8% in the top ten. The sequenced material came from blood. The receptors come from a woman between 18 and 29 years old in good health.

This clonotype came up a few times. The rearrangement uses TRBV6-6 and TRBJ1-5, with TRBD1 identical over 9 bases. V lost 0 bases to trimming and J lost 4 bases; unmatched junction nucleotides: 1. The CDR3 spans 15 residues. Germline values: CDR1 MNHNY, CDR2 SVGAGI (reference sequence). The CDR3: CASSYSGQGNQPQHF. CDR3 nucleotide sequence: TGTGCCAGCAGTTACTCCGGACAGGGGAATCAGCCCCAGCATTTT.

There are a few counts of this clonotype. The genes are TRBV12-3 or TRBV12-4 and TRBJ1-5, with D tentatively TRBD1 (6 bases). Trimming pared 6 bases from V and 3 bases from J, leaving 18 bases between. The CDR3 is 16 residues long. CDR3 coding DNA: TGTGCCAGCAGGAAATCGGTGGACAGAACCAATCAGCCCCAGCATTTT. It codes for CASRKSVDRTNQPQHF.

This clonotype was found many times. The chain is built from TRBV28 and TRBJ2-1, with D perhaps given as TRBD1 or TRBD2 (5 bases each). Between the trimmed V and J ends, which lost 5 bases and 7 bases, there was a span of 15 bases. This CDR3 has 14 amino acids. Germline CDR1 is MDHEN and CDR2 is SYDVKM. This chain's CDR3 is CASSPGAERNEQFF. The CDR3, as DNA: TGTGCCAGCAGTCCCGGGGCCGAAAGGAATGAGCAGTTCTTC.

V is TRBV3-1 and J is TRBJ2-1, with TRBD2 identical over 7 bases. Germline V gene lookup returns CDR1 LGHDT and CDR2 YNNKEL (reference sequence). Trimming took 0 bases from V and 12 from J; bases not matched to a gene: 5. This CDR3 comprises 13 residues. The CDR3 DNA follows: TGTGCCAGCAGCCAAGATGGGGGGGGGAGGCAGTTCTTC. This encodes CASSQDGGGRQFF.